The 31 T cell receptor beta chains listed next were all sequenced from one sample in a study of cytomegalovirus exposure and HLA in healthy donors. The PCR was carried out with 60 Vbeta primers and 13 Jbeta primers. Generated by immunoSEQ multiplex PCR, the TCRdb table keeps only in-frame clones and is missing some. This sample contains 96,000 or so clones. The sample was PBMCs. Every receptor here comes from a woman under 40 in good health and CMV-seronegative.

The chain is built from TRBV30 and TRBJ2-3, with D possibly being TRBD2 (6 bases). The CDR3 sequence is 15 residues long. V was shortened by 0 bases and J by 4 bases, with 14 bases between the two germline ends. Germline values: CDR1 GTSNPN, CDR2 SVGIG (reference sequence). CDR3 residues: CAWSVGQGGADTQYF. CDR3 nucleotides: TGTGCCTGGAGTGTAGGGCAGGGCGGGGCAGATACGCAGTATTTT.

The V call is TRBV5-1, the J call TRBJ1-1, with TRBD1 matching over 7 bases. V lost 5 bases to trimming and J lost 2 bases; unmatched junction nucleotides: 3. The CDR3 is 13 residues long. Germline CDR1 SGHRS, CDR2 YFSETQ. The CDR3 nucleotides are TGCGCCAGCAGACGGGACAGTAACACTGAAGCTTTCTTT. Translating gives CASRRDSNTEAFF. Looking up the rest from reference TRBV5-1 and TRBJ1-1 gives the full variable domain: KAGVTQTPRYLIKTRGQQVTLSCSPISGHRSVSWYQQTPGQGLQFLFEYFSETQRNKGNFPGRFSGRQFSNSRSEMNVSTLELGDSALYLCASRRDSNTEAFFGQGTRLTVV.

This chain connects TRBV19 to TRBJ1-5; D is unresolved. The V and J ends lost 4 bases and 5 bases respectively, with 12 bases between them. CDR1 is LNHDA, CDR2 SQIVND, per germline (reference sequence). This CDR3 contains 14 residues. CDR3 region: CASSNPNYDQPQHF. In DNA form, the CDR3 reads TGTGCCAGTAGTAACCCTAACTACGATCAGCCCCAGCATTTT.

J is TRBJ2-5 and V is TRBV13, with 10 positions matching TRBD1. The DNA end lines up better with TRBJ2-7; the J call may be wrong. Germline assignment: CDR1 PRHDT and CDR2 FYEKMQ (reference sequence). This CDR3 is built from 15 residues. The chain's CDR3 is CASSPGQGSSYEQYF. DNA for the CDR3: TGTGCCAGCAGCCCGGGACAGGGGAGCTCCTACGAGCAGTACTTC.

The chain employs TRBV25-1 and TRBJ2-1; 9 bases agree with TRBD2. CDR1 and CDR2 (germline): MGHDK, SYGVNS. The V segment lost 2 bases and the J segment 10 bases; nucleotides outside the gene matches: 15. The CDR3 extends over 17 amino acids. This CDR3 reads CASSEHGTQGLAREQFF. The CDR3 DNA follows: TGTGCCAGCAGTGAACACGGGACACAGGGACTAGCCCGGGAGCAGTTCTTC.

The CDR3 spells CASSQDDRALYGYTF. The CDR3 DNA follows: TGCGCCAGCAGCCAAGACGACAGGGCACTCTATGGCTACACCTTC. The chain uses TRBV4-1 and TRBJ1-2; TRBD1 agrees at 7 bases. V shed 0 bases and J 4 bases; nucleotides not matched to a gene: 5. Germline V gene sequence: CDR1 MGHRA, CDR2 YSYEKL. The CDR3 extends over 15 amino acids.

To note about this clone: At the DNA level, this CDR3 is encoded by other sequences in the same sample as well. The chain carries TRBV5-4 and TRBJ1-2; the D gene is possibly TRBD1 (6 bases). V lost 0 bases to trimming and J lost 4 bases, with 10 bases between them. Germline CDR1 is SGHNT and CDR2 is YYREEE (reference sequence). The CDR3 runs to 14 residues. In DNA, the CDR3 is TGTGCCAGCAGCTTGGAGGGAGGGGGCTATGGCTACACCTTC. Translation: CASSLEGGGYGYTF.

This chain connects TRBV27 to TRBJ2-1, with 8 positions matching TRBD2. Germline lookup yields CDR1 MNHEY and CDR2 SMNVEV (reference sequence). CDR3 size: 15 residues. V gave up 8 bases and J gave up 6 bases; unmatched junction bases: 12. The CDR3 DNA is TGTGCCAGCGGAAGAGGAGCGGGAGTGATCAATGAGCAGTTCTTC. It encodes CASGRGAGVINEQFF.

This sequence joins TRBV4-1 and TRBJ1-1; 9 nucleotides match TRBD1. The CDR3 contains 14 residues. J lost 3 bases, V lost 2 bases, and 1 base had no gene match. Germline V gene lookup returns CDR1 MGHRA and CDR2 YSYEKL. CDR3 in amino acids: CASSQRTGDTEAFF. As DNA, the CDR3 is TGCGCCAGCAGCCAAAGGACAGGGGACACTGAAGCTTTCTTT.

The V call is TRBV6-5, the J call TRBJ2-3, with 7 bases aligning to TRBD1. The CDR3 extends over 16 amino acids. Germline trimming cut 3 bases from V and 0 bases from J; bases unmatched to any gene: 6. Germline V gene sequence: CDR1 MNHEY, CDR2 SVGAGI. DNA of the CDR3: TGTGCCAGCAGTTATTCTAGGACAGGTAGCACAGATACGCAGTATTTT. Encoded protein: CASSYSRTGSTDTQYF.

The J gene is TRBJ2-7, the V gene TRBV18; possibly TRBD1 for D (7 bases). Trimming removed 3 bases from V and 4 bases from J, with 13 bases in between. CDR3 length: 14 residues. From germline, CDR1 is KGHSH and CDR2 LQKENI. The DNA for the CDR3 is TGTGCCAGCTCACCGGAGGGGGCCCTTTACGAGCAGTACTTC. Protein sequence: CASSPEGALYEQYF.

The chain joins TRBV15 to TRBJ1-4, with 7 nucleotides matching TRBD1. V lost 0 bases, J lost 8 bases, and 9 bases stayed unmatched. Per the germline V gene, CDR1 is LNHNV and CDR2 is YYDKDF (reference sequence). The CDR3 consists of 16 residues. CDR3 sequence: CATSRDNTGAREKLFF. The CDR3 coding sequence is TGTGCCACCAGCAGAGATAATACAGGGGCGAGAGAAAAACTGTTTTTT.

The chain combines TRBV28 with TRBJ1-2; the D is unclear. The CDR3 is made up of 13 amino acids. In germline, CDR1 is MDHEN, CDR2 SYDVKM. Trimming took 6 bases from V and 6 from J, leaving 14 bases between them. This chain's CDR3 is CASSPTSLDGYTF. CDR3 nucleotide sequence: TGTGCCAGCAGCCCGACTTCACTGGATGGCTACACCTTC.

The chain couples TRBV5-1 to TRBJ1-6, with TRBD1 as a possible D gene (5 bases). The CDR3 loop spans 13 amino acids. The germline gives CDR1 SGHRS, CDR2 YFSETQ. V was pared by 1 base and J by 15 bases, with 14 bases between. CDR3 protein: CASSLLQATVLHF. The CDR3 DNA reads TGCGCCAGCAGCTTGCTCCAGGCGACAGTCCTCCACTTT.

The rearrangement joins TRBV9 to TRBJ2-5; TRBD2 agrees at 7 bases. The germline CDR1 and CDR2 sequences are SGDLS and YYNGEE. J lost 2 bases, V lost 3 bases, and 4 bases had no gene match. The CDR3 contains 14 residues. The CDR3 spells CASSAGGSQETQYF. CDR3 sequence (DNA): TGTGCCAGCAGCGCGGGGGGTAGTCAAGAGACCCAGTACTTC.

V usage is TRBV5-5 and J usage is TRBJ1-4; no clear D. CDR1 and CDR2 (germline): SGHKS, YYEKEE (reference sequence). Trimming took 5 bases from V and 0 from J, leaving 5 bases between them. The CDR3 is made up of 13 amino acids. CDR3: CASSPATNEKLFF. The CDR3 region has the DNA TGTGCCAGCAGTCCCGCAACTAATGAAAAACTGTTTTTT.

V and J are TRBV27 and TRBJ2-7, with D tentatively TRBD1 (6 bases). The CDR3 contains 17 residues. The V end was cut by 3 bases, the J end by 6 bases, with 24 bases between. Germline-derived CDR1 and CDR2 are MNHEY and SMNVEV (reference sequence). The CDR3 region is CASSLSLNRVQSGEQYF. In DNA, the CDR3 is TGTGCCAGCAGTTTGTCCCTCAACAGGGTCCAATCGGGCGAGCAGTACTTC.

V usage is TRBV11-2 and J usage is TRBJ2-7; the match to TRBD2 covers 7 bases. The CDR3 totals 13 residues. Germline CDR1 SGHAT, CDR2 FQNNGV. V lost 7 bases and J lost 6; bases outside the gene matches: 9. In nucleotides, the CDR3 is TGTGCCAGCACCAGGACTAGTAGACCCGAGCAGTACTTC. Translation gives CASTRTSRPEQYF.

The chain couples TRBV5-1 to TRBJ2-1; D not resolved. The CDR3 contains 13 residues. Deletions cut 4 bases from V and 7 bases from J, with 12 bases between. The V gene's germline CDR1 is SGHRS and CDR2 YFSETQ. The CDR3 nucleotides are TGCGCCAGCAGCCCAGAATATTGGAATGAGCAGTTCTTC. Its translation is CASSPEYWNEQFF.

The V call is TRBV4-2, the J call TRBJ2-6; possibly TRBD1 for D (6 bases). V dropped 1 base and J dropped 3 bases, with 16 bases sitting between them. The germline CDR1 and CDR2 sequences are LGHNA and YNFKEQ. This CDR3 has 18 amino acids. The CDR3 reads CASSQASGRGYGANVLTF. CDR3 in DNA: TGTGCCAGCAGCCAAGCCTCTGGCAGGGGCTATGGGGCCAACGTCCTGACTTTC.

The CDR3 DNA sequence: TGTGCCAGCAGCCCCGTGTCGTTCGAGCAGTACTTC. Translated: CASSPVSFEQYF. This rearrangement joins TRBV6-6 to TRBJ2-7; D is undetermined. V was clipped by 6 bases and J by 6 bases, with 12 bases between them. CDR1 is MNHNY, CDR2 SVGAGI, per germline (reference sequence). The CDR3 sequence is 12 residues long.

The chain's CDR3 is CAWSPVDRGPYEQYF. The CDR3 DNA reads as TGTGCCTGGAGCCCCGTGGACAGGGGACCCTACGAGCAGTACTTC. This rearrangement joins TRBV30 to TRBJ2-7; TRBD1 agrees at 9 bases. V was clipped by 3 bases and J by 2 bases; unmatched bases: 8. This CDR3 spans 15 amino acids. CDR1 is GTSNPN and CDR2 is SVGIG in the germline V gene (reference sequence).

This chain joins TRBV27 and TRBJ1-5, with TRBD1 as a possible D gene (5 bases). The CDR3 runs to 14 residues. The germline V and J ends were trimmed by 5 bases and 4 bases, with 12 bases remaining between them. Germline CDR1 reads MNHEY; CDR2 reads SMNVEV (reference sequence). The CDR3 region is CASSPGTRNQPQHF. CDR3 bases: TGTGCCAGCAGTCCCGGGACTCGAAATCAGCCCCAGCATTTT.

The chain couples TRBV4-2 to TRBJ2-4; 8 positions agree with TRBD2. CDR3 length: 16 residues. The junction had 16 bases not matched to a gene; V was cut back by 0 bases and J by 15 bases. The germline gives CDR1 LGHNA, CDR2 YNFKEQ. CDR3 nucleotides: TGTGCCAGCAGCCAAGATTTGGTCGGGGGGGCATATGTTCGGTACTTC. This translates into CASSQDLVGGAYVRYF.

This CDR3 is CASSQEGEGGIWSEAFF. In nucleotides, the CDR3 is TGTGCCAGCAGCCAAGAAGGTGAAGGGGGCATATGGAGTGAAGCTTTCTTT. This chain uses TRBV14 with TRBJ1-1, with 7 bases fitting TRBD1. The CDR3 length is 17 residues. The trim removed 0 bases at V and 7 bases at J, leaving 14 bases unmatched. Germline V gives CDR1 SGHDN, CDR2 FVKESK.

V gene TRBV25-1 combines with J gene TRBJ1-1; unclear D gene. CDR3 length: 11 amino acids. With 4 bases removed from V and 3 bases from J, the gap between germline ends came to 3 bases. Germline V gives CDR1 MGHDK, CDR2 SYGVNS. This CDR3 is CASSVDTEAFF. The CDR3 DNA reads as TGTGCCAGCAGTGTCGACACTGAAGCTTTCTTT. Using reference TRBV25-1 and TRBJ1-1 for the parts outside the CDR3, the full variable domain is EADIYQTPRYLVIGTGKKITLECSQTMGHDKMYWYQQDPGMELHLIHYSYGVNSTEKGDLSSESTVSRIRTEHFPLTLESARPSHTSQYLCASSVDTEAFFGQGTRLTVV.

The CDR3 DNA follows: TGTGCCAGCAGCTCACCGGACGGGCCCGGGGAGTATTTT. Translating it yields CASSSPDGPGEYF. J is TRBJ2-3 and V is TRBV4-2, with a possible D match to TRBD2 (5 bases). The CDR3 covers 13 residues. Between the trimmed V and J ends, which lost 5 bases and 13 bases, there was a span of 19 bases. Germline V lookup: CDR1 LGHNA, CDR2 YNFKEQ.

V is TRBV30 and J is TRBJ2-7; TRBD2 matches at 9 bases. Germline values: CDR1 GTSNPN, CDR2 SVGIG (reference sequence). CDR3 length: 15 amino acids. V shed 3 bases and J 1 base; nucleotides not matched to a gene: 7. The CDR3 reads CAWSPLAGSSYEQYF. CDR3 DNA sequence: TGTGCCTGGAGCCCCCTAGCGGGGTCGTCCTACGAGCAGTACTTC.

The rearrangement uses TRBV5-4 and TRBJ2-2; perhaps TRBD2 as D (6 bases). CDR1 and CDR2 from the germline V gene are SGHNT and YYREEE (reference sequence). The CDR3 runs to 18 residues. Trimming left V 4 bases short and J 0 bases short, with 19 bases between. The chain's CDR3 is CASSLSPGLPTNTGELFF. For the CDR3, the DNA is TGTGCCAGCAGCCTATCCCCGGGACTGCCTACGAACACCGGGGAGCTGTTTTTT.

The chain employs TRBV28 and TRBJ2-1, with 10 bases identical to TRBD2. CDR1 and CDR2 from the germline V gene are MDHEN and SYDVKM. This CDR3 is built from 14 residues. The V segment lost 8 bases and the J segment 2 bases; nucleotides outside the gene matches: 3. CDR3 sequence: CASERGGTYNEQFF. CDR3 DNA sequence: TGTGCCAGCGAGCGGGGGGGTACCTACAATGAGCAGTTCTTC.

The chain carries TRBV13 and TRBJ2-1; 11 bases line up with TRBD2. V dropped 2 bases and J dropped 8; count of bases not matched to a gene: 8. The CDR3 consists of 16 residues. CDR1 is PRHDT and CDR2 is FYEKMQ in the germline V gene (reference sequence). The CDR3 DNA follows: TGTGCCAGCAGCTTATCGGCTAGCGGGGGGCCCGATGAGCAGTTCTTC. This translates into CASSLSASGGPDEQFF.